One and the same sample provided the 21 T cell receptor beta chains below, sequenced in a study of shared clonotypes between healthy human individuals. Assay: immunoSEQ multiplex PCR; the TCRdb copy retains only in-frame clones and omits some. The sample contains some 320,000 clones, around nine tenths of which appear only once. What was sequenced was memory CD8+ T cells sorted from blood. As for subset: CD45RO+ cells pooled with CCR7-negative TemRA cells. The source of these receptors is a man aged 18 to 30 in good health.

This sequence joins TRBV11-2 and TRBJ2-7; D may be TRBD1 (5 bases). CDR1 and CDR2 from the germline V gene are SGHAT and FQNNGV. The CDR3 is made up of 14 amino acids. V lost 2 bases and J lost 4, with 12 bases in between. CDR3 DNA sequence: TGTGCCAGCAGCTTACCTGACAGTCCATACGAGCAGTACTTC. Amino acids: CASSLPDSPYEQYF.

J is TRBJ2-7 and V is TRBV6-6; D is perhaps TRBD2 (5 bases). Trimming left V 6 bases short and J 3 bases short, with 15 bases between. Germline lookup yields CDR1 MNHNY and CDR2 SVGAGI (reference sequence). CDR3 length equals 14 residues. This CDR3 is CASRKSGNSYEQYF. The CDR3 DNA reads TGTGCCAGCAGGAAATCGGGGAACAGCTACGAGCAGTACTTC.

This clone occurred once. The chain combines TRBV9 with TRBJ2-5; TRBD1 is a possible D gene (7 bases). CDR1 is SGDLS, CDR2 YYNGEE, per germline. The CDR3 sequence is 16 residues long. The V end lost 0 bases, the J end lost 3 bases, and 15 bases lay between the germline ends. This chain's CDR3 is CASSVGTGGGEETQYF. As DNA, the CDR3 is TGTGCCAGCAGCGTAGGGACAGGCGGAGGGGAAGAGACCCAGTACTTC.

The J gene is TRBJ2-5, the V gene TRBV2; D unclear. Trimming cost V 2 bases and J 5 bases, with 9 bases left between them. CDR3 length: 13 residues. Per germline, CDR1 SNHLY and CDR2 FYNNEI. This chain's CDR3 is CASSESGLETQYF. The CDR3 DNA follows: TGTGCCAGCAGTGAATCCGGGCTCGAGACCCAGTACTTC.

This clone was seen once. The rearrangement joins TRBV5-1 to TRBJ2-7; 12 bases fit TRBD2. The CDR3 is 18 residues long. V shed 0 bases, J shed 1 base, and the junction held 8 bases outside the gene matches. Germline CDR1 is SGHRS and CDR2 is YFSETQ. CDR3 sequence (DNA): TGCGCCAGCAGCTTGGCCCCGACTAGCGGGGGCCTTTCCTACGAGCAGTACTTC. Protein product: CASSLAPTSGGLSYEQYF.

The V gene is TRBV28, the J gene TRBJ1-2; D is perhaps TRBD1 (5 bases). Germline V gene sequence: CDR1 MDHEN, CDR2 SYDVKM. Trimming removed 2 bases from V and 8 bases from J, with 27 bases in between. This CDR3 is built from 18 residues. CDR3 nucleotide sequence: TGTGCCAGCAGTTTACGTAACTATAGGGACGAGCTTCTAGAGGGCTACACCTTC. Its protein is CASSLRNYRDELLEGYTF.

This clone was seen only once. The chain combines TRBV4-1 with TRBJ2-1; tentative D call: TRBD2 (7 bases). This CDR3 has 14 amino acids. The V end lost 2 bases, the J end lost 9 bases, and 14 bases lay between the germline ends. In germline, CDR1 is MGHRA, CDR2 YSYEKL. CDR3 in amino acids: CASSQHSGEGEQFF. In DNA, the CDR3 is TGCGCCAGCAGCCAACACTCAGGGGAGGGTGAGCAGTTCTTC.

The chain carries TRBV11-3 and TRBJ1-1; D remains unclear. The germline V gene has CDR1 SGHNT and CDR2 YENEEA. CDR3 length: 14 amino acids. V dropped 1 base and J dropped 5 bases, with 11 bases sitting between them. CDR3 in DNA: TGTGCCAGCAGCTTAGGCCAAACAGCAACTGAAGCTTTCTTT. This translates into CASSLGQTATEAFF.

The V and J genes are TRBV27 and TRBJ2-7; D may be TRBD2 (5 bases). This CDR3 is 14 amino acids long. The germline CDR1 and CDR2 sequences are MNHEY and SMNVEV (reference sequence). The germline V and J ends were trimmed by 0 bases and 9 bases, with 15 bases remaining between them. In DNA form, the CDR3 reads TGTGCCAGCAGTTTATCGTCGGGGATTACGGGGCAGTACTTC. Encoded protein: CASSLSSGITGQYF.

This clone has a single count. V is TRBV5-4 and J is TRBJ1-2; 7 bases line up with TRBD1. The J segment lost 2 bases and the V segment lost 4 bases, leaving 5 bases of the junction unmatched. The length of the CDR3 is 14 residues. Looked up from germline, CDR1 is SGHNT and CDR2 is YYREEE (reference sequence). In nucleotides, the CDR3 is TGTGCCAGCAGCACCCAGACAGGGAACTATGGCTACACCTTC. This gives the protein CASSTQTGNYGYTF.

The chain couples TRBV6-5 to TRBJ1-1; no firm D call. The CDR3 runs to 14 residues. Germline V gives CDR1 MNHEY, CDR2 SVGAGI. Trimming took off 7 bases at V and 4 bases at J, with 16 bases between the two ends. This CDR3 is CASKILSEGTEAFF. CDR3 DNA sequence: TGTGCCAGCAAAATTCTCTCCGAGGGCACTGAAGCTTTCTTT.

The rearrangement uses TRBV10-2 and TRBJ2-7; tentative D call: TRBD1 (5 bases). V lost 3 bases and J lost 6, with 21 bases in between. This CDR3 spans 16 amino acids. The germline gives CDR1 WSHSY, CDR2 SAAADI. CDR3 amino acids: CASSEVSPPKGLEQYF. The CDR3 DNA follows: TGCGCCAGCAGTGAAGTTTCGCCTCCCAAGGGGCTCGAGCAGTACTTC.

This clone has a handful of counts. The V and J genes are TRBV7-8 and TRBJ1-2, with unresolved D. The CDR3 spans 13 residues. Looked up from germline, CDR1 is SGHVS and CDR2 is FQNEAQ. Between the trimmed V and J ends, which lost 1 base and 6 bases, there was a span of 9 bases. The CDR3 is CASSLVLGDGYTF. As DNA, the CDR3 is TGTGCCAGCAGCTTAGTATTGGGCGATGGCTACACCTTC.

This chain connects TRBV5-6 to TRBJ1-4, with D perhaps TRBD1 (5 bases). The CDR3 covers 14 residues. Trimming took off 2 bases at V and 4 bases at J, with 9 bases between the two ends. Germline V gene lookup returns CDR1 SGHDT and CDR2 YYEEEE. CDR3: CASSFGTGNEKLFF. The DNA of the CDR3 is TGTGCCAGCAGCTTCGGGACGGGTAATGAAAAACTGTTTTTT.

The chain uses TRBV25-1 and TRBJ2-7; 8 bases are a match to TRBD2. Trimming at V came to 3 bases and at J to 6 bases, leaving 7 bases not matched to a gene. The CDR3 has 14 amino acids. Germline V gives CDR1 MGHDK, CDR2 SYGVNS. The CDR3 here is CASSDRSGTGEQYF. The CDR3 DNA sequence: TGTGCCAGCAGTGACCGTAGCGGGACGGGCGAGCAGTACTTC.

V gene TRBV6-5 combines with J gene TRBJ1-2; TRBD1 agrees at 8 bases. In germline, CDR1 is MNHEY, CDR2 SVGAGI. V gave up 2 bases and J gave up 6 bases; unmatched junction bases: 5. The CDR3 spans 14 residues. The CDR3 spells CASSYVQGAHGYTF. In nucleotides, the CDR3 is TGTGCCAGCAGTTACGTCCAGGGGGCGCATGGCTACACCTTC.

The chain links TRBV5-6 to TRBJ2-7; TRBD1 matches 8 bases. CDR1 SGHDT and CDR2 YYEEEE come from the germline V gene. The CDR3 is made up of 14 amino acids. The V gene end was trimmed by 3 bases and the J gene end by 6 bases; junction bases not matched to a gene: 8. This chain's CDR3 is CASSYSTGVSEQYF. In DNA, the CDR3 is TGTGCCAGCAGCTATTCGACAGGGGTCAGCGAGCAGTACTTC.

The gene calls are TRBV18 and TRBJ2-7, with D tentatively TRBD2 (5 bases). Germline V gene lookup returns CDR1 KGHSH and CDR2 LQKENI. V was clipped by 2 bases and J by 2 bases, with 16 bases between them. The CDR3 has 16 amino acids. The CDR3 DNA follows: TGTGCCAGCTCACCAGTGCCCGTCTTGCGGGCCTACGAGCAGTACTTC. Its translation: CASSPVPVLRAYEQYF.

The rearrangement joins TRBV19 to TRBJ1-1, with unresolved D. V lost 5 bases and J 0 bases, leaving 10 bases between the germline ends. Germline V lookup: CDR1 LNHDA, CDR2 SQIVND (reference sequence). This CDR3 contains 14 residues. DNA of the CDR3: TGTGCCAGTAGTGGTGTTCTGATGAACACTGAAGCTTTCTTT. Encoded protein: CASSGVLMNTEAFF. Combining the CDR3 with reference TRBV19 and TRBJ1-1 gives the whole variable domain DGGITQSPKYLFRKEGQNVTLSCEQNLNHDAMYWYRQDPGQGLRLIYYSQIVNDFQKGDIAEGYSVSREKKESFPLTVTSAQKNPTAFYLCASSGVLMNTEAFFGQGTRLTVV.

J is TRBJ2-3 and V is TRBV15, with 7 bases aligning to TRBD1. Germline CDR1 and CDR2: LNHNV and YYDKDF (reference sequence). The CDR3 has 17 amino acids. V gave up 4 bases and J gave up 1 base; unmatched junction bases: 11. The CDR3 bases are TGTGCCACCAGCATCCCCGTGGGGGACAGCGGCACAGATACGCAGTATTTT. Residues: CATSIPVGDSGTDTQYF. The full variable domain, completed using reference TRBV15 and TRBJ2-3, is DAMVIQNPRYQVTQFGKPVTLSCSQTLNHNVMYWYQQKSSQAPKLLFHYYDKDFNNEADTPDNFQSRRPNTSFCFLDIRSPGLGDTAMYLCATSIPVGDSGTDTQYFGPGTRLTVL.

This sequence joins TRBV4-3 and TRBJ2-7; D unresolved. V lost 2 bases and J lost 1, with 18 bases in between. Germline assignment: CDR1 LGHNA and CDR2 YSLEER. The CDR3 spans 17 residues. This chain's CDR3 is CASSQHKIEPLSYEQYF. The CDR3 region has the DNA TGCGCCAGCAGCCAACATAAGATTGAACCCCTTTCCTACGAGCAGTACTTC.